The entry below describes one T cell receptor beta chain. This sample was taken from a study of control samples from healthy donors and cancer patients. J gave up 1 base and V 4 bases, and 6 bases lay outside the gene matches. Germline V lookup: CDR1 KGHDR, CDR2 SFDVKD. The CDR3 runs 15 residues. TCRdb's table, derived via immunoSEQ multiplex PCR, lists solely in-frame clones and lacks some. Of 150,000 to 180,000 clones in the sample, roughly 94% are singletons; the top ten hold around 6.1%. Sequenced input: blood. The rearrangement joins TRBV24-1 to TRBJ2-7; 7 bases match TRBD1. The sequence derives from a man aged 40-49 years in good health. This CDR3 reads CATSDTGVGSYEQYF. The CDR3 DNA reads as TGTGCCACCAGTGACACAGGGGTGGGGTCCTACGAGCAGTACTTC.